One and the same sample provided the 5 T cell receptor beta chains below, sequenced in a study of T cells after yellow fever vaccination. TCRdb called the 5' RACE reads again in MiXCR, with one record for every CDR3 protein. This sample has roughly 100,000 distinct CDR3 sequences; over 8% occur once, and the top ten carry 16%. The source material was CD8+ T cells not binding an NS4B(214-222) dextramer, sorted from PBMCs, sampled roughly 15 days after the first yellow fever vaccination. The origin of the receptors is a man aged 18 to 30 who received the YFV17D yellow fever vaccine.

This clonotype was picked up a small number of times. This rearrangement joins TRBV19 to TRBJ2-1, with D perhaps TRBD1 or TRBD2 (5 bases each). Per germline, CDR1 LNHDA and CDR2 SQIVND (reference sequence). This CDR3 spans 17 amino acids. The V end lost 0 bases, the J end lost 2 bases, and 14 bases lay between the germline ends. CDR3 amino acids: CASSIENRDGTYNEQFF. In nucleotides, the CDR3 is TGTGCCAGTAGTATAGAAAACCGGGACGGTACCTACAATGAGCAGTTCTTC.

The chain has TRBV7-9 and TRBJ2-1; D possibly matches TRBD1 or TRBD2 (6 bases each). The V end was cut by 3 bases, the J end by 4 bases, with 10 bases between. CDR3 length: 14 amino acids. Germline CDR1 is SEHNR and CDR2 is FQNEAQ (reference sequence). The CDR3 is CASSFRGAYNEQFF. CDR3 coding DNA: TGTGCCAGCAGCTTTAGGGGGGCTTACAATGAGCAGTTCTTC.

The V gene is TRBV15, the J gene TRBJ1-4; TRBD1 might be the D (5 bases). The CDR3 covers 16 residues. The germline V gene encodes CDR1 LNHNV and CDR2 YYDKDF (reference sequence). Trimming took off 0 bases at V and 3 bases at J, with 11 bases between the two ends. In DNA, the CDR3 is TGTGCCACCAGCAGAGATCCGGCCAGGGCTAATGAAAAACTGTTTTTT. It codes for CATSRDPARANEKLFF.

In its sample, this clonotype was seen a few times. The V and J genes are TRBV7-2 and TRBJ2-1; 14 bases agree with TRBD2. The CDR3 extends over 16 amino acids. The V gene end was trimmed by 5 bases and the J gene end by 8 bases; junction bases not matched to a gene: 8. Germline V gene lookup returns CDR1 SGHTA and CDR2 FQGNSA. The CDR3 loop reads CASSPRLAGGQDEQFF. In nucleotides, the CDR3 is TGTGCCAGCAGCCCTAGACTAGCGGGGGGGCAGGATGAGCAGTTCTTC.

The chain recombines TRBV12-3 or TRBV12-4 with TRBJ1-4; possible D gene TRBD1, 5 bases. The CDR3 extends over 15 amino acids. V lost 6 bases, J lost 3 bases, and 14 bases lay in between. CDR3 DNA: TGTGCCAGCAGGGAGGGGCCGACGGCTAATGAAAAACTGTTTTTT. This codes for CASREGPTANEKLFF.